This T cell receptor beta chain appears in the sequencing data of a study of blood T cell repertoires in COVID-19. The trim removed 0 bases at V and 3 bases at J, leaving 5 bases unmatched. The CDR3 totals 18 residues. CDR1 and CDR2 from the germline V gene are LGHNA and YSLEER. Authors' processing steps: Amplification of reference gene primers was used by the study to estimate nucleated cell counts. Assay used: immunoSEQ multiplex PCR; TCRdb lists only in-frame clones, some missing. D and trimming were read from the DNA, whereas the V and J calls and clone size are those reported in that table. The data contain fewer than 85,000 clones, 91% of them singletons.

The clonotype originates from a human donor in a cohort sampled during active COVID-19. Sequencing was performed on peripheral blood. The V call is TRBV4-3, the J call TRBJ2-1, with 13 bases identical to TRBD2. CDR3: CASSQDSTSGGVYNEQFF. The CDR3 nucleotides read TGCGCCAGCAGCCAAGATAGTACTAGCGGGGGGGTCTACAATGAGCAGTTCTTC.